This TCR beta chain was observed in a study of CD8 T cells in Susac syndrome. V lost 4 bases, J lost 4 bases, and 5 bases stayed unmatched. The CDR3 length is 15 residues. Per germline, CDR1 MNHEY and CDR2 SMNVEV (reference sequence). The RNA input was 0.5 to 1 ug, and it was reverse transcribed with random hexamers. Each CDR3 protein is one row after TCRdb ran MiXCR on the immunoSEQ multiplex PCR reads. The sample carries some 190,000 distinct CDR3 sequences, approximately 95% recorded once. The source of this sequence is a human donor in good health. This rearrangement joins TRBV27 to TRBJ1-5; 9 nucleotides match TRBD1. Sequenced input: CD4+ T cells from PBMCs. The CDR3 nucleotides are TGTGCCAGCAGTTCCCTCGGGACAGGGAATCAGCCCCAGCATTTT. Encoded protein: CASSSLGTGNQPQHF.